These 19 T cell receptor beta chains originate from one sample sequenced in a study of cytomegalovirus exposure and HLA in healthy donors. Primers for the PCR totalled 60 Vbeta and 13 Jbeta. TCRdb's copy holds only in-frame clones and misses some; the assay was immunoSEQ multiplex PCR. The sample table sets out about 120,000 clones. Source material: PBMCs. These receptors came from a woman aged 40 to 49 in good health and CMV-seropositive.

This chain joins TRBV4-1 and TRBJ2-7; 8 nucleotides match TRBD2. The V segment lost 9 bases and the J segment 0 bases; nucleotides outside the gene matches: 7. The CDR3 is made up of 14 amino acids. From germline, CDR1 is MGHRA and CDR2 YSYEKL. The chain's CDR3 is CASSAGASSYEQYF. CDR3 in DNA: TGCGCCAGTTCAGCGGGAGCTTCCTCCTACGAGCAGTACTTC.

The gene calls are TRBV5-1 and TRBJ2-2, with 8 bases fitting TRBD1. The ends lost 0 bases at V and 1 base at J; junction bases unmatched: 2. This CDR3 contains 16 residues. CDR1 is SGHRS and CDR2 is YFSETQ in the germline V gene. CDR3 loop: CASSLAGGRNTGELFF. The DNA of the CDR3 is TGCGCCAGCAGCTTGGCAGGGGGCAGGAACACCGGGGAGCTGTTTTTT.

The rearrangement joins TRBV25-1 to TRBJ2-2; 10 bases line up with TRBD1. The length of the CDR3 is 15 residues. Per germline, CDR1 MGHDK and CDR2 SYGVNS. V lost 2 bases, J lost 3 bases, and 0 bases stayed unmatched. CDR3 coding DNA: TGTGCCAGCAGTGAAGGGACAGGGGACACCGGGGAGCTGTTTTTT. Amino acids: CASSEGTGDTGELFF.

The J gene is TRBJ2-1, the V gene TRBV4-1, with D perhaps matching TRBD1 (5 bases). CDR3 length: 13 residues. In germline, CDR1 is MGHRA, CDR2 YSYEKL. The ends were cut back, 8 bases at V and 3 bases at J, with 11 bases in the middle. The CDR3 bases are TGCGCCAGCGGTACGGACAACTACAATGAGCAGTTCTTC. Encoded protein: CASGTDNYNEQFF.

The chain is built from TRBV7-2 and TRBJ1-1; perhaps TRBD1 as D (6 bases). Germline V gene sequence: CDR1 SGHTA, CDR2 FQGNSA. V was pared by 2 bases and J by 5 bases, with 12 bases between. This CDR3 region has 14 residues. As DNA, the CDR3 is TGTGCCAGCAGCTTAACTCCGAGGGGGACTGAAGCTTTCTTT. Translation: CASSLTPRGTEAFF.

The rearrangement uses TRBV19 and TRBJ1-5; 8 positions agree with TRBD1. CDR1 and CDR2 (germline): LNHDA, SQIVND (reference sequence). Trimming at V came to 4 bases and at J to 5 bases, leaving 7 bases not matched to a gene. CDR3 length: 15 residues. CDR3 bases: TGTGCCAGTAGTACGTGGACAGGGCGGGATCAGCCCCAGCATTTT. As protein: CASSTWTGRDQPQHF.

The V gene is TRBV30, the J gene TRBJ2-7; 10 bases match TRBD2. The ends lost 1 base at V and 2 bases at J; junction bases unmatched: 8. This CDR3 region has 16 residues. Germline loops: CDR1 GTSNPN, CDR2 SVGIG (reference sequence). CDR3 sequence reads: CAWSAGIGLAAYEQYF. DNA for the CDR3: TGTGCCTGGAGTGCCGGGATCGGACTAGCGGCCTACGAGCAGTACTTC.

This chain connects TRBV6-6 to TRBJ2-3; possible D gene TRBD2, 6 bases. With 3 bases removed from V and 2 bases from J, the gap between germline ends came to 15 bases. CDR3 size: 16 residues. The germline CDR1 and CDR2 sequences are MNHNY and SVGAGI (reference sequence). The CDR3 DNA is TGTGCCAGCAGTTATCTGCGGGGCACGCCCACAGATACGCAGTATTTT. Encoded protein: CASSYLRGTPTDTQYF.

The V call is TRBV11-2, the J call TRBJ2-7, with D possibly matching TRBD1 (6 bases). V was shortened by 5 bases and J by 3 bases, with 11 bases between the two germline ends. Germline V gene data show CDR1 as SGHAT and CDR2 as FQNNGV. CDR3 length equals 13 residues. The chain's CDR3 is CASSPSDSYEQYF. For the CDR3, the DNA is TGTGCCAGCAGCCCCTCGGACAGCTACGAGCAGTACTTC.

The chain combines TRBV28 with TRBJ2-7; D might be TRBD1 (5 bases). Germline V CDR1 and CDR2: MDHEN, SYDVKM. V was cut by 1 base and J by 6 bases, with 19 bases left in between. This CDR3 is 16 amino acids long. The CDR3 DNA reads TGTGCCAGCAGTTTATTGGTAGGGGCGGCTCCGAGCGAGCAGTACTTC. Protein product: CASSLLVGAAPSEQYF.

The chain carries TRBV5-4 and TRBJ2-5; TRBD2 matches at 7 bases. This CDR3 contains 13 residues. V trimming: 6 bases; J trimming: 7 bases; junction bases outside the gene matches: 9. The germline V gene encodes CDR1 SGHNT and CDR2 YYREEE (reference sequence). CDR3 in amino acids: CASISAGEGTQYF. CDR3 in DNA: TGTGCCAGCATTAGTGCGGGAGAAGGGACCCAGTACTTC.

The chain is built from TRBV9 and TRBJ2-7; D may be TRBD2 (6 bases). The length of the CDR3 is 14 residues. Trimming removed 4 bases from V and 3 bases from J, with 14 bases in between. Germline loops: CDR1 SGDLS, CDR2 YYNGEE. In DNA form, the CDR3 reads TGTGCCAGCAGCCCTACGGGACTTATCTACGAGCAGTACTTC. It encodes CASSPTGLIYEQYF. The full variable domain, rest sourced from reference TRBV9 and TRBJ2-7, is DSGVTQTPKHLITATGQRVTLRCSPRSGDLSVYWYQQSLDQGLQFLIQYYNGEERAKGNILERFSAQQFPDLHSELNLSSLELGDSALYFCASSPTGLIYEQYFGPGTRLTVT.

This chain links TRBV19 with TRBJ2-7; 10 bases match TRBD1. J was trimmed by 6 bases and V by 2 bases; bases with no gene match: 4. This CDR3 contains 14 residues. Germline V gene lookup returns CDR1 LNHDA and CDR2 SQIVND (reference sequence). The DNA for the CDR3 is TGTGCCAGTAGTATACGGGGACAGGGGACCGAGCAGTACTTC. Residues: CASSIRGQGTEQYF.

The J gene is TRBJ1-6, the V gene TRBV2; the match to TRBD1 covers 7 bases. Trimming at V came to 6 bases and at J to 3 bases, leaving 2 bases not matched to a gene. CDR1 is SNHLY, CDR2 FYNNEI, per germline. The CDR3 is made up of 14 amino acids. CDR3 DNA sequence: TGTGCCAGCAGGCGGGACAGCTATAATTCACCCCTCCACTTT. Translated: CASRRDSYNSPLHF.

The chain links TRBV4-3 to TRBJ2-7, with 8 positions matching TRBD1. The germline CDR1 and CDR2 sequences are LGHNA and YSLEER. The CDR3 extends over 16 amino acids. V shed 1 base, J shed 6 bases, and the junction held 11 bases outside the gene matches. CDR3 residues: CASSQAPQGAKSEQYF. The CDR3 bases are TGCGCCAGCAGCCAAGCCCCCCAGGGGGCGAAGAGCGAGCAGTACTTC.

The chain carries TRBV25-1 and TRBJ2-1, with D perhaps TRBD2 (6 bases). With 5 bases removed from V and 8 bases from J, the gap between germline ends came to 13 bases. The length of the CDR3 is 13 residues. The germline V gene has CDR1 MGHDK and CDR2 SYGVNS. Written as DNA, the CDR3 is TGTGCCAGCAGTCACCCGAGGAGGGATGAGCAGTTCTTC. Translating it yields CASSHPRRDEQFF.

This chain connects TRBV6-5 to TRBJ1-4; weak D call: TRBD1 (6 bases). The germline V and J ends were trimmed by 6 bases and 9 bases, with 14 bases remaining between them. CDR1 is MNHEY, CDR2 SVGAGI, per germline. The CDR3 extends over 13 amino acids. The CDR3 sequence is CASRPLRGQKLFF. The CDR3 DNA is TGTGCCAGCAGACCGCTCAGGGGTCAAAAACTGTTTTTT.

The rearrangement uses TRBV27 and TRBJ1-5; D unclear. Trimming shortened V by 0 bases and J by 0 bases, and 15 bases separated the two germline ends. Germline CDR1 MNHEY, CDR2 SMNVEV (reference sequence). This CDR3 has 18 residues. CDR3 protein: CASSLSISSGDSNQPQHF. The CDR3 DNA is TGTGCCAGCAGTTTATCGATCTCTTCCGGGGATAGCAATCAGCCCCAGCATTTT.

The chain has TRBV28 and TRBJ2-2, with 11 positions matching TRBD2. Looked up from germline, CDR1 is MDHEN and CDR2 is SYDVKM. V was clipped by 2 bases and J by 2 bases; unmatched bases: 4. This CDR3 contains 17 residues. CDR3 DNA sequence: TGTGCCAGCAGTTTAGTGGGACTAGCGGATAACACCGGGGAGCTGTTTTTT. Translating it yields CASSLVGLADNTGELFF.